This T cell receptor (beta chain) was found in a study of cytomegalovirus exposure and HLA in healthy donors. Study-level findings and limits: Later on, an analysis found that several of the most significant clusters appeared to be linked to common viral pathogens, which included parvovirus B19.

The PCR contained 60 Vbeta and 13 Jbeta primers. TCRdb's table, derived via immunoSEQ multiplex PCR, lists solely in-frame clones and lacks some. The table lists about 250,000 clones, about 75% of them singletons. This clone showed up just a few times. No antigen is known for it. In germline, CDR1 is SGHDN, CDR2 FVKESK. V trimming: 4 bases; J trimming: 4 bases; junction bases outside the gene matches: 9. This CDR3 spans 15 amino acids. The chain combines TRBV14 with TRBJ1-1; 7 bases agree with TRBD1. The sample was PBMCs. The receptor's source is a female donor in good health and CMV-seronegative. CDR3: CASSRRQGLATEAFF. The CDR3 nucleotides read TGTGCCAGCAGCCGGAGACAGGGTTTGGCCACTGAAGCTTTCTTT.